The 23 T cell receptor beta chains given below trace back to one sample, sequenced in a study of OX40 agonist ivuxolimab in advanced cancers. Sequencing used immunoSEQ multiplex PCR; TCRdb keeps in-frame clones, though not all of them. The sample contains about 46,000 clones, 89% of which appear only once. The sample in question was CD4+ or CD8+ T cells sorted from blood, obtained in a trial of the OX40 agonist ivuxolimab. Receptor source: an adult with an advanced solid tumor such as melanoma, head and neck, liver or kidney cancer.

DNA of the CDR3: TGTGCCAGCAGGGACAGGGGGTTTAAGACTGAAGCTTTCTTT. It translates to CASRDRGFKTEAFF. This chain joins TRBV7-8 and TRBJ1-1; TRBD1 aligns across 10 bases. Unmatched junction bases numbered 6, after V lost 6 bases and J lost 5 bases. Germline-derived CDR1 and CDR2 are SGHVS and FQNEAQ. The CDR3 is made up of 14 amino acids. The entire variable domain, with the rest obtained from reference TRBV7-8 and TRBJ1-1, is as follows: GAGVSQSPRYKVAKRGQDVALRCDPISGHVSLFWYQQALGQGPEFLTYFQNEAQLDKSGLPSDRFFAERPEGSVSTLKIQRTQQEDSAVYLCASRDRGFKTEAFFGQGTRLTVV.

Regarding this clone: Other DNA sequences within the sample encode an identical CDR3. The rearrangement links TRBV4-3 to TRBJ1-2, with D possibly being TRBD1 (6 bases). This CDR3 spans 15 amino acids. CDR1 and CDR2 (germline): LGHNA, YSLEER. V shed 0 bases and J shed 6 bases, with 14 bases lying between them. The CDR3 DNA reads TGCGCCAGCAGCCAAGATCGAGGGGGAGGGGATGGCTACACCTTC. Its protein is CASSQDRGGGDGYTF.

The rearrangement links TRBV9 to TRBJ2-3; D gene ambiguous. Trimming removed 3 bases at V and 5 bases at J, with 7 bases between. CDR1 and CDR2 (germline): SGDLS, YYNGEE. This CDR3 is built from 12 residues. In DNA, the CDR3 is TGTGCCAGCAGCGGCATTAAAGATACGCAGTATTTT. The encoded protein is CASSGIKDTQYF.

The genes are TRBV25-1 and TRBJ1-1; D not resolved. Germline CDR1 reads MGHDK; CDR2 reads SYGVNS. This CDR3 is 11 amino acids long. Trimming shortened V by 10 bases and J by 0 bases, and 6 bases separated the two germline ends. CDR3 bases: TGTGCCACGGGTCTGAACACTGAAGCTTTCTTT. It yields the protein CATGLNTEAFF.

The chain joins TRBV4-3 to TRBJ1-5, with 7 nucleotides matching TRBD1. The CDR3 is made up of 15 amino acids. Germline CDR1 is LGHNA and CDR2 is YSLEER. J gave up 6 bases and V 1 base, and 6 bases lay outside the gene matches. The CDR3 DNA is TGCGCCAGCAGCCAAGGACAGGGATCGGGTCAGCCCCAGCATTTT. Its translation is CASSQGQGSGQPQHF.

The chain is built from TRBV19 and TRBJ2-7, with 10 bases aligning to TRBD1. Trimming removed 5 bases from V and 4 bases from J; junction bases left unmatched: 5. Germline V gives CDR1 LNHDA, CDR2 SQIVND (reference sequence). CDR3 length: 14 amino acids. This CDR3 is CASSPGTGVYEQYF. DNA of the CDR3: TGTGCCAGTAGTCCGGGGACAGGGGTTTACGAGCAGTACTTC.

The chain recombines TRBV19 with TRBJ2-5; D is perhaps TRBD1 or TRBD2 (5 bases each). V lost 0 bases and J lost 1, with 15 bases in between. Germline V gene data show CDR1 as LNHDA and CDR2 as SQIVND (reference sequence). This CDR3 is built from 17 residues. For the CDR3, the DNA is TGTGCCAGTAGTATAGACAAACCGGGACGGGTCCAAGAGACCCAGTACTTC. This sequence encodes CASSIDKPGRVQETQYF.

The V and J genes are TRBV30 and TRBJ2-2; 10 positions match TRBD1. V lost 5 bases to trimming and J lost 6 bases; unmatched junction nucleotides: 3. The CDR3 covers 13 residues. The germline gives CDR1 GTSNPN, CDR2 SVGIG (reference sequence). DNA of the CDR3: TGTGCCTGGGACAGGGGGCTATCCGGGGAGCTGTTTTTT. Protein: CAWDRGLSGELFF. Filled out from reference TRBV30 and TRBJ2-2, the complete variable domain reads SQTIHQWPATLVQPVGSPLSLECTVEGTSNPNLYWYRQAAGRGLQLLFYSVGIGQISSEVPQNLSASRPQDRQFILSSKKLLLSDSGFYLCAWDRGLSGELFFGEGSRLTVL.

The chain employs TRBV7-6 and TRBJ1-2; maybe TRBD1 (6 bases). The CDR3 extends over 12 amino acids. The germline gives CDR1 SGHVS, CDR2 FNYEAQ. V dropped 5 bases and J dropped 8 bases, with 12 bases sitting between them. The chain's CDR3 is CASSESGEGYTF. The CDR3 DNA follows: TGTGCCAGCAGCGAGTCAGGGGAGGGCTACACCTTC. The whole variable domain, remainder taken from reference TRBV7-6 and TRBJ1-2, is GAGVSQSPRYKVTKRGQDVALRCDPISGHVSLYWYRQALGQGPEFLTYFNYEAQQDKSGLPNDRFSAERPEGSISTLTIQRTEQRDSAMYRCASSESGEGYTFGSGTRLTVV.

This chain connects TRBV7-3 to TRBJ2-5; possibly TRBD2 for D (7 bases). The V and J ends lost 3 bases and 5 bases respectively, with 22 bases between them. This CDR3 contains 17 residues. Germline V gives CDR1 SGHTA, CDR2 FQGTGA. The CDR3 spells CASSFRGPGGVGETQYF. The DNA for the CDR3 is TGTGCCAGCAGCTTCAGGGGCCCGGGGGGAGTTGGCGAGACCCAGTACTTC.

This chain joins TRBV29-1 and TRBJ2-5; a weak D match, TRBD1 (5 bases). Trimming cost V 6 bases and J 1 base, with 12 bases left between them. The germline CDR1 and CDR2 sequences are SQVTM and ANQGSEA. This CDR3 region has 13 residues. The DNA for the CDR3 is TGCAGCGTCGCAGGGCCGATCCAAGAGACCCAGTACTTC. It codes for CSVAGPIQETQYF.

This chain uses TRBV29-1 with TRBJ1-2; 7 bases are shared with TRBD1. The CDR3 covers 17 residues. Germline CDR1 and CDR2: SQVTM and ANQGSEA. Germline trimming cut 0 bases from V and 7 bases from J; bases unmatched to any gene: 17. CDR3 in DNA: TGCAGCGTTGAAGAAAGATTACAGGGGTGGTACACGCGTGGCTACACCTTC. Its translation: CSVEERLQGWYTRGYTF. Complete variable domain (other parts from reference TRBV29-1 and TRBJ1-2): SAVISQKPSRDICQRGTSLTIQCQVDSQVTMMFWYRQQPGQSLTLIATANQGSEATYESGFVIDKFPISRPNLTFSTLTVSNMSPEDSSIYLCSVEERLQGWYTRGYTFGSGTRLTVV.

The chain couples TRBV12-5 to TRBJ1-4; no firm D call. The CDR3 sequence is 17 residues long. The V gene's germline CDR1 is LGHNT and CDR2 FRNRAP. V was trimmed by 1 base and J by 2 bases, leaving 14 bases between them. CDR3 amino acids: CASGLASGGRTNEKLFF. CDR3 sequence (DNA): TGTGCTAGTGGTTTGGCATCCGGCGGCAGGACTAATGAAAAACTGTTTTTT.

The chain uses TRBV5-6 and TRBJ2-7; D is unclear. The CDR3 covers 11 residues. The V and J ends lost 4 bases and 0 bases respectively, with 2 bases between them. In germline, CDR1 is SGHDT, CDR2 YYEEEE. The CDR3 sequence is CASSHSYEQYF. Written as DNA, the CDR3 is TGTGCCAGCAGCCACTCCTACGAGCAGTACTTC.

V usage is TRBV15 and J usage is TRBJ1-5; D is ambiguous. Germline CDR1 LNHNV, CDR2 YYDKDF (reference sequence). This CDR3 region has 13 residues. Trimming took 1 base from V and 4 from J, leaving 5 bases between them. CDR3 sequence: CATSRGSNQPQHF. CDR3 bases: TGTGCCACCAGCAGAGGGAGTAATCAGCCCCAGCATTTT.

The J gene is TRBJ2-7, the V gene TRBV4-1, with 7 nucleotides matching TRBD1. V shed 5 bases and J 2 bases; nucleotides not matched to a gene: 9. This CDR3 contains 15 residues. CDR1 and CDR2 from the germline V gene are MGHRA and YSYEKL. This chain's CDR3 is CASSEQQGWAYEQYF. CDR3 sequence (DNA): TGCGCCAGCAGCGAACAACAGGGGTGGGCCTACGAGCAGTACTTC.

The chain employs TRBV27 and TRBJ2-7; no clear D. Germline V gene lookup returns CDR1 MNHEY and CDR2 SMNVEV (reference sequence). The CDR3 runs 16 residues. V lost 1 base and J lost 2, with 15 bases in between. CDR3 bases: TGTGCCAGCAGTTTATGGTCAACGGACCCCACCTACGAGCAGTACTTC. Protein sequence: CASSLWSTDPTYEQYF.

The chain is built from TRBV6-5 and TRBJ1-1; 7 bases map to TRBD1. CDR1 and CDR2 (germline): MNHEY, SVGAGI. The CDR3 is made up of 13 amino acids. J was trimmed by 4 bases and V by 5 bases; bases with no gene match: 4. The CDR3 reads CASSGQVGTEAFF. The DNA for the CDR3 is TGTGCCAGCAGTGGACAGGTGGGCACTGAAGCTTTCTTT.

This chain joins TRBV6-5 and TRBJ1-5, with a weak D call TRBD1 (6 bases). V lost 2 bases, J lost 13 bases, and 9 bases lay in between. Germline CDR1 MNHEY, CDR2 SVGAGI. The CDR3 loop spans 11 amino acids. The CDR3 DNA is TGTGCCAGCAGTTACCGGACAGAACAGCATTTT. It is translated as CASSYRTEQHF.

This rearrangement joins TRBV30 to TRBJ2-1; D is uncertain. V was trimmed by 7 bases and J by 8 bases, leaving 12 bases between them. Per germline, CDR1 GTSNPN and CDR2 SVGIG (reference sequence). The CDR3 contains 11 residues. Written as DNA, the CDR3 is TGTGCCTTCCCGCGAGGCGATGAGCAGTTCTTC. Translation gives CAFPRGDEQFF. Variable domain in full (rest from reference TRBV30 and TRBJ2-1): SQTIHQWPATLVQPVGSPLSLECTVEGTSNPNLYWYRQAAGRGLQLLFYSVGIGQISSEVPQNLSASRPQDRQFILSSKKLLLSDSGFYLCAFPRGDEQFFGPGTRLTVL.

The rearrangement uses TRBV6-5 and TRBJ2-5, with unresolved D. Trimming removed 0 bases from V and 1 base from J, with 6 bases in between. This CDR3 is 14 amino acids long. Germline-derived CDR1 and CDR2 are MNHEY and SVGAGI. The CDR3 is CASSYSGFQETQYF. The CDR3 bases are TGTGCCAGCAGTTACTCAGGGTTCCAAGAGACCCAGTACTTC.

The chain couples TRBV11-1 to TRBJ2-5, with D unresolved. Germline lookup yields CDR1 SGHAT and CDR2 FQDESV (reference sequence). The CDR3 is 15 residues long. V was cut by 4 bases and J by 2 bases, with 14 bases left in between. The CDR3 is CASSSAVAHQETQYF. The CDR3 DNA reads as TGTGCCAGCAGCTCGGCGGTGGCCCATCAAGAGACCCAGTACTTC.

The rearrangement links TRBV27 to TRBJ2-1; 8 nucleotides agree with TRBD2. The CDR3 has 15 amino acids. In germline, CDR1 is MNHEY, CDR2 SMNVEV (reference sequence). After removal of 4 bases from V and 7 bases from J, the junction contained 9 bases not matched to a gene. CDR3 sequence reads: CASSSSAGGRNEQFF. Here the CDR3 DNA reads TGTGCCAGCAGTTCATCCGCGGGGGGCAGGAATGAGCAGTTCTTC.